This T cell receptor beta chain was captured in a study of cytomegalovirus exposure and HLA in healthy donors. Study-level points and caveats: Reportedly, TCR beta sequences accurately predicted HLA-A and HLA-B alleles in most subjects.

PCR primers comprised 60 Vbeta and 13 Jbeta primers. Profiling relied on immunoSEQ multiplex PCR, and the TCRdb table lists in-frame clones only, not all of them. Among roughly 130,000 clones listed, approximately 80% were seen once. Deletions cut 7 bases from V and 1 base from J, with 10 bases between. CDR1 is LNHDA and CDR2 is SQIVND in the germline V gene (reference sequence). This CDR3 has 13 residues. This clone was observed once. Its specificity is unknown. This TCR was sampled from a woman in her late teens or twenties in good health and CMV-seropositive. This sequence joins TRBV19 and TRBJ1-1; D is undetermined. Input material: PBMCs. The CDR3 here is CASKSGGNTEAFF. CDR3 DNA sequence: TGTGCCAGTAAGAGTGGCGGGAACACTGAAGCTTTCTTT.